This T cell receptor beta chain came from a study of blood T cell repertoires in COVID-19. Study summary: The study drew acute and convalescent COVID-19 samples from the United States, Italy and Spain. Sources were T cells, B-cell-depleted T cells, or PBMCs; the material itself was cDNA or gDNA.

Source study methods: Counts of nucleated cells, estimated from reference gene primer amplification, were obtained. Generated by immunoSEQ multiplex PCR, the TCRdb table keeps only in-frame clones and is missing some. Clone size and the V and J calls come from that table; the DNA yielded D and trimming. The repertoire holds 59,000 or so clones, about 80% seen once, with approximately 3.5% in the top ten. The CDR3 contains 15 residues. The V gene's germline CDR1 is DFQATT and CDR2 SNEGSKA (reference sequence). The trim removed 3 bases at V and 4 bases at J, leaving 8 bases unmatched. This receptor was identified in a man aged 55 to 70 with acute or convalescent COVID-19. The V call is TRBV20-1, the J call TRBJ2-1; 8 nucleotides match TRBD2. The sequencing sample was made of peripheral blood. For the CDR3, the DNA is TGCAGTGCTAGTGGCCGTAGCGGGGAGTACAATGAGCAGTTCTTC. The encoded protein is CSASGRSGEYNEQFF.